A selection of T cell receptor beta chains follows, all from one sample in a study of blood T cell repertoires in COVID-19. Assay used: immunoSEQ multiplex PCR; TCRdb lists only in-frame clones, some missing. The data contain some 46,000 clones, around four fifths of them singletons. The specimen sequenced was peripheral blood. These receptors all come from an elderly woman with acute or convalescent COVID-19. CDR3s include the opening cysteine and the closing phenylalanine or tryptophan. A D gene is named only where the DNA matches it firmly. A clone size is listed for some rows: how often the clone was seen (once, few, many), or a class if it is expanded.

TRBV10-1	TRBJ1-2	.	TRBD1	TGCGCCAGCAGTGGGACAGGGGCCTATGGCTACACCTTC	CASSGTGAYGYTF
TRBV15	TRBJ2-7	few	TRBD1	TGTGCCACCAGCAGAGCCCTCCCGGGACAGAGATACGAGCAGTACTTC	CATSRALPGQRYEQYF
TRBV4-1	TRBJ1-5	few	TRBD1	TGCGCCAGCAGCCTAGACAGGGGCAATCAGCCCCAGCATTTT	CASSLDRGNQPQHF
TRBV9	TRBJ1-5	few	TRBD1	TGTGCCAGCAGCGTAGGGGACAGGGCCGGGGATCAGCCCCAGCATTTT	CASSVGDRAGDQPQHF
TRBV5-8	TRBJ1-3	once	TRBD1	TGTGCCAGCAGCCGGACTACAGGGGGTACTAGAAACACCATATATTTT	CASSRTTGGTRNTIYF
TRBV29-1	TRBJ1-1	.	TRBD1	TGCAGCGTTGAAAACCGGGGACAGGGGGCAGGAGCTTTCTTT	CSVENRGQGAGAFF
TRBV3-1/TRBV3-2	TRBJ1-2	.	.	TGTGCCAGCAGCCAACAACAGAAGTACTATGGCTACACCTTC	CASSQQQKYYGYTF
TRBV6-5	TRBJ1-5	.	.	TGTGCCAGCAGCCCCGGGACAATAAATCAGCCCCAGCATTTT	CASSPGTINQPQHF
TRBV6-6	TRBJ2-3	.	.	TGTGCCAGCAGTTACTCCGGGGAAACTGATCCGTATTTT	CASSYSGETDPYF
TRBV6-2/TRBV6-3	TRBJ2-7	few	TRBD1	TGTGCCAGCAGTTTCGGACAGGGGTCCTTCGAGCAGTACTTC	CASSFGQGSFEQYF
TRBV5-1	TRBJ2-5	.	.	TGCGCCAGCAGCTTAGGTTTGGAGCAGAATGTGGAGACCCAGTACTTC	CASSLGLEQNVETQYF
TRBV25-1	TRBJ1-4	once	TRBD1	TGTGCCAGCAGTGTTCACAGGGGCGGTAATGAAAAACTGTTTTTT	CASSVHRGGNEKLFF
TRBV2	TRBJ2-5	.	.	TGTGCCAGCACGATAGTCCAAGAGACCCAGTACTTC	CASTIVQETQYF
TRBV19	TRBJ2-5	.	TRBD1	TGTGCCAGTAAGCTCGGGACAGGGTATGACGGAGAGACCCAGTACTTC	CASKLGTGYDGETQYF
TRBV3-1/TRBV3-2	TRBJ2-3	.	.	TGTGCCAGCAGCCCCACCGGGAGCACAGATACGCAGTATTTT	CASSPTGSTDTQYF
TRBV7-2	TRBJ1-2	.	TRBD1	TGTGCCAGCAGCTATTCACAGGGGGAAAACTATGGCTACACCTTC	CASSYSQGENYGYTF
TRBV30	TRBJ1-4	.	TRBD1	TGTGCCTGGAGGAAACTGACAGGGTCGGATGAAAAACTGTTTTTT	CAWRKLTGSDEKLFF
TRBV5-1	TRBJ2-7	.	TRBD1	TGCGCCAGCAGCCCGGACAGGACCCTACAGTACTTC	CASSPDRTLQYF
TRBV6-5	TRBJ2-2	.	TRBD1	TGTGCCAGCAGTTTCTACAGGGGAACCGGGGAGCTGTTTTTT	CASSFYRGTGELFF
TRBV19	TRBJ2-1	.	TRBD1	TGTGCCAGTAGTCTCCGACAGGGCTACAATGAGCAGTTCTTC	CASSLRQGYNEQFF
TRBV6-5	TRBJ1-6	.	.	TGTGCCAGCAGTTACGGGCAGAACAGGAGGGATTCACCCCTCCACTTT	CASSYGQNRRDSPLHF
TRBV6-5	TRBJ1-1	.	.	TGTGCCAGCAGTTACTCAGGGGGGAACACTGAAGCTTTCTTT	CASSYSGGNTEAFF
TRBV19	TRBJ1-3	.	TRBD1	TGTGCCAGTAGTACCGGGCTTATGGACAGGGATGGAAACACCATATATTTT	CASSTGLMDRDGNTIYF
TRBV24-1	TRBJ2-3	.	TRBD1	TGTCCCACCAGTTATCCCAAACGCGACAGGGTCACAGATACGCAGTATTTT	CPTSYPKRDRVTDTQYF
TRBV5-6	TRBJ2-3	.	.	TGTGCCAGCAGCTTGCAGGTAGTCCTGGGCGATAACACAGATACGCAGTATTTT	CASSLQVVLGDNTDTQYF
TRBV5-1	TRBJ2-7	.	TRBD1	TGCGCCAGCAGCTTAGAGACAGGGTTGTACGAGCAGTACTTC	CASSLETGLYEQYF
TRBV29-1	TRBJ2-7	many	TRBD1	TGCAGCTCCCGGGACAGCTACGAGCAGTACTTC	CSSRDSYEQYF
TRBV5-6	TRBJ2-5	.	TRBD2	TGTGCCAGCAGCAGACCAACTAGCGGGGTTTACCAAGAGACCCAGTACTTC	CASSRPTSGVYQETQYF
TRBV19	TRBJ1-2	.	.	TGTGCCAGTAAAGGCAGGGCGGACTATGGCTACACCTTC	CASKGRADYGYTF
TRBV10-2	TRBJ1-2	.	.	TGCGCCAGCAGTGAGGCACAGGGTCTCTATGGCTACACCTTC	CASSEAQGLYGYTF
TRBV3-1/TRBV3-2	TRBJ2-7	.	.	TGTGCCAGCAGCCAAGATCCTGCGGTAGCCTACGAGCAGTACTTC	CASSQDPAVAYEQYF
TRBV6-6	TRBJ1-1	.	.	TGTGCCAGCAGTTTAGGACGGGAGAACACTGAAGCTTTCTTT	CASSLGRENTEAFF
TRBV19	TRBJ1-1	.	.	TGTGCCAGTAGCAACCCGTGGGCCACTGAAGCTTTCTTT	CASSNPWATEAFF
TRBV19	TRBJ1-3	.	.	TGTGCCAGTAGTATGGTCCGGGACACCATATATTTT	CASSMVRDTIYF
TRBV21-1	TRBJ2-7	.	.	TGTGCCAGCAGCGTGGAAGGGGGAACTACCTACGAGCAGTACTTC	CASSVEGGTTYEQYF
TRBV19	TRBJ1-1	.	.	TGTGCCAGTAGTTCATGGCCGACTGAAGCTTTCTTT	CASSSWPTEAFF
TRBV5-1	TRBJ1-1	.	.	TGCGCCAGCAGCCCTATTTTACAGAGAACAAACACTGAAGCTTTCTTT	CASSPILQRTNTEAFF
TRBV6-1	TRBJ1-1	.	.	TGTGCCAGCAGTGAATTGGGGAGGGTAACTGAAGCTTTCTTT	CASSELGRVTEAFF
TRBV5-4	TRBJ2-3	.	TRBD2	TGTGCCAGCAGCTCGAGCGGGGGGAGGTATACGCAGTATTTT	CASSSSGGRYTQYF
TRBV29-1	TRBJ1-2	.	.	TGCAGCGTTGAAGGGGCGGCAGGGGCTAACTATGGCTACACCTTC	CSVEGAAGANYGYTF
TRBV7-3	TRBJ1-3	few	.	TGTGCCAGCAGCCGAGCTTATGGAAACACCATATATTTT	CASSRAYGNTIYF
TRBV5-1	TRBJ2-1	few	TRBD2	TGCGCCAGCAGCTTTACTAGCGGGGGGTCTTACAATGAGCAGTTCTTC	CASSFTSGGSYNEQFF
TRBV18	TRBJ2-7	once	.	TGTGCCAGCTCCCCCTCCGGAGATTACGAGCAGTACTTC	CASSPSGDYEQYF
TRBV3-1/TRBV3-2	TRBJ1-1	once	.	TGTGCCAGCAGCCCACAGGGAACTGAAGCTTTCTTT	CASSPQGTEAFF
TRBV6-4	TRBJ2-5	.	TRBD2	TGTGCCAGCAGTGCTCTAGCGGGGGGAAAAGAGACCCAGTACTTC	CASSALAGGKETQYF
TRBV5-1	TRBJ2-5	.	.	TGCGCCAGCAGCTTGCAAAAGACCCAGTACTTC	CASSLQKTQYF
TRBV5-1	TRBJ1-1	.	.	TGCGCCAGCAGCTTGGTGGCAGGGGACACTGAAGCTTTCTTT	CASSLVAGDTEAFF
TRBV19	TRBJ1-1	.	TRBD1	TGTGCCAGTAGACCCGGAGGGACAGGAAACACTGAAGCTTTCTTT	CASRPGGTGNTEAFF
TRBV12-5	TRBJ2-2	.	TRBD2	TGTGCTAGTGGTCCGAGCGGGGCGAACACCGGGGAGCTGTTTTTT	CASGPSGANTGELFF
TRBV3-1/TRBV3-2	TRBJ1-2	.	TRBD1	TGTGCCAGCAGCAAATTGGACAGGGATAACTATGGCTACACCTTC	CASSKLDRDNYGYTF
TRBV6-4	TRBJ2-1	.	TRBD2	TGTGCCAGCAGCCGTACTAGCGGGGTGAATGAGCAGTTCTTC	CASSRTSGVNEQFF
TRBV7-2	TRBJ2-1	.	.	TGTGCCAGCGCAATTGGGTTAGGGGGCTACAATGAGCAGTTCTTC	CASAIGLGGYNEQFF
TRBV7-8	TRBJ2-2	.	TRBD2	TGTGCCAGCCTCATTTCTACGGGGGGAGACACCGGGGAGCTGTTTTTT	CASLISTGGDTGELFF
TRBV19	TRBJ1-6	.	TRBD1	TGTGCCAGTACGGGACAGGCCAATGGTTCACCCCTCCACTTT	CASTGQANGSPLHF
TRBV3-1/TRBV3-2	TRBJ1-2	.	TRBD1	TGTGCCAGCAGCCAAAACTCCGGGACAGCATCTTCCGACTACACCTTC	CASSQNSGTASSDYTF